Below are 32 T cell receptor beta chains sequenced from a single sample in a study of T cells in localized non-small cell lung cancer. TCRdb keeps only in-frame clones here, not all; method: immunoSEQ multiplex PCR. This sample has around 500 clones; roughly 25% occur once, and the top ten carry about 16%. The source material was lung tumor tissue, sampled before any cancer treatment. These receptor sequences come from a woman between 35 and 75 years old with stage II squamous cell lung carcinoma.

The chain joins TRBV19 to TRBJ2-5; 10 bases agree with TRBD2. This CDR3 contains 16 residues. With V trimmed by 5 bases and J by 1 base, 7 bases remained unmatched. Germline CDR1 reads LNHDA; CDR2 reads SQIVND (reference sequence). The CDR3 region has the DNA TGTGCCAGTAGTCTCAGACTAGCGGGCGGCCAAGAGACCCAGTACTTC. It codes for CASSLRLAGGQETQYF. The full variable domain, in which reference TRBV19 and TRBJ2-5 provide the parts outside the CDR3, is DGGITQSPKYLFRKEGQNVTLSCEQNLNHDAMYWYRQDPGQGLRLIYYSQIVNDFQKGDIAEGYSVSREKKESFPLTVTSAQKNPTAFYLCASSLRLAGGQETQYFGPGTRLLVL.

The sample holds a few counts of this clone. This sequence joins TRBV6-8 and TRBJ2-3; the D call may be TRBD1 or TRBD2 (5 bases each). V lost 9 bases to trimming and J lost 2 bases, with 18 bases between them. CDR3 length: 15 residues. Germline V gene data show CDR1 as MNHGY and CDR2 as SAAAGT. The CDR3 DNA sequence: TGTGCCAGTCCCGCCCCGGGGCCCAACACAGATACGCAGTATTTT. Protein: CASPAPGPNTDTQYF.

This chain links TRBV18 with TRBJ1-1; D gene uncertain. CDR1 and CDR2 (germline): KGHSH, LQKENI. The CDR3 is 13 residues long. The V end was cut by 3 bases, the J end by 0 bases, with 5 bases between. CDR3 nucleotide sequence: TGTGCCAGCTCACCGACGATGAACACTGAAGCTTTCTTT. Residues: CASSPTMNTEAFF.

By share, this clone counts as hyperexpanded. The chain links TRBV28 to TRBJ2-6; no clear D gene. The germline V and J ends were trimmed by 2 bases and 4 bases, with 18 bases remaining between them. CDR1 is MDHEN, CDR2 SYDVKM, per germline. This CDR3 is 18 amino acids long. CDR3 sequence reads: CASSLVGSEVRGANVLTF. The CDR3 nucleotides are TGTGCCAGCAGTTTAGTAGGATCGGAAGTGCGAGGGGCCAACGTCCTGACTTTC.

In its sample, this clone ranks as medium-sized (0.01 to 0.1%). The J gene is TRBJ1-6, the V gene TRBV11-3, with 10 bases aligning to TRBD1. V shed 5 bases, J shed 0 bases, and the junction held 4 bases outside the gene matches. The CDR3 runs to 17 residues. Germline V gene lookup returns CDR1 SGHNT and CDR2 YENEEA. CDR3 DNA sequence: TGTGCCAGCAGCGGTCGGACAGGGGGCTCCTATAATTCACCCCTCCACTTT. It specifies CASSGRTGGSYNSPLHF. Based on the CDR3 plus reference TRBV11-3 and TRBJ1-6, the full variable domain is EAGVVQSPRYKIIEKKQPVAFWCNPISGHNTLYWYLQNLGQGPELLIRYENEEAVDDSQLPKDRFSAERLKGVDSTLKIQPAELGDSAVYLCASSGRTGGSYNSPLHFGNGTRLTVT.

This clone is a singleton in its sample. In DNA form, the CDR3 reads TGCAGCGTTGAGACAGGGGAGGGGGAAAAACTGTTTTTT. Translating it yields CSVETGEGEKLFF. The J gene is TRBJ1-4, the V gene TRBV29-1; 8 bases agree with TRBD1. V was pared by 3 bases and J by 8 bases, with 5 bases of the junction left unmatched. CDR1 SQVTM and CDR2 ANQGSEA come from the germline V gene. The CDR3 consists of 13 residues.

This rearrangement joins TRBV6-8 to TRBJ2-3; TRBD2 agrees at 11 bases. Germline values: CDR1 MNHGY, CDR2 SAAAGT. The V gene end was trimmed by 5 bases and the J gene end by 0 bases; junction bases not matched to a gene: 7. The CDR3 has 17 residues. The CDR3 is CASSDHRTSGSTDTQYF. In DNA, the CDR3 is TGTGCCAGCAGTGATCATCGGACTAGCGGGAGCACAGATACGCAGTATTTT.

The V and J genes are TRBV18 and TRBJ2-7; maybe TRBD2 (6 bases). CDR3 size: 13 residues. In germline, CDR1 is KGHSH, CDR2 LQKENI. V lost 6 bases, J lost 9 bases, and 18 bases lay in between. In nucleotides, the CDR3 is TGTGCCAGCTCGCAAACTAGCACTCGCGGGCAGTACTTC. Its translation is CASSQTSTRGQYF.

The rearrangement joins TRBV6-8 to TRBJ1-1; 8 positions agree with TRBD1. J was trimmed by 0 bases and V by 0 bases; bases with no gene match: 15. The CDR3 is 20 amino acids. Germline CDR1 and CDR2: MNHGY and SAAAGT. The CDR3 bases are TGTGCCAGCAGTTACTCGATAGCTTCCCCCCAGGGGGCCATGAACACTGAAGCTTTCTTT. This encodes CASSYSIASPQGAMNTEAFF.

Remarks on this clone: The junction differs from germline at one of its ends, possibly a read error. The chain has TRBV6-8 and TRBJ2-3; 15 bases agree with TRBD2. The CDR3 has 17 amino acids. The germline CDR1 and CDR2 sequences are MNHGY and SAAAGT. The CDR3 nucleotides read TGTGCCATCAGTGGGACTAGCGGGGGGCCTGCCGGAGATACGCAGTATTTT. Translated: CAISGTSGGPAGDTQYF.

This clone qualifies as medium-sized. The rearrangement links TRBV9 to TRBJ1-6, with D unresolved. The germline CDR1 and CDR2 sequences are SGDLS and YYNGEE. Trimming removed 4 bases from V and 9 bases from J, with 8 bases in between. The CDR3 has 12 amino acids. CDR3 region: CASSFLGSPLHF. The CDR3 nucleotides are TGTGCCAGCAGCTTCCTCGGTTCACCCCTCCACTTT.

This rearrangement joins TRBV6-7 to TRBJ2-7; D gene unclear. TRBV6-7 is marked as an open reading frame, function uncertain. The ends were cut back, 5 bases at V and 3 bases at J, with 5 bases in the middle. The CDR3 spans 11 residues. The CDR3 protein is CASSLIYEQYF. As DNA, the CDR3 is TGTGCCAGCAGTCTTATCTACGAGCAGTACTTC.

By sample share, this clone is large. The chain uses TRBV2 and TRBJ1-4; no reliable D call. Germline V lookup: CDR1 SNHLY, CDR2 FYNNEI. CDR3 length: 15 residues. Trimming shortened V by 2 bases and J by 3 bases, and 10 bases separated the two germline ends. The CDR3 is CASSESWGANEKLFF. The CDR3 region has the DNA TGTGCCAGCAGTGAATCGTGGGGAGCTAATGAAAAACTGTTTTTT.

This clone was found a few times. The chain has TRBV9 and TRBJ2-3, with TRBD1 matching 7 bases. The trim removed 3 bases at V and 2 bases at J, leaving 6 bases unmatched. Germline loops: CDR1 SGDLS, CDR2 YYNGEE. CDR3 size: 15 residues. CDR3 DNA sequence: TGTGCCAGCAGCGCCCCGGGACAGATCACAGATACGCAGTATTTT. Amino acid sequence: CASSAPGQITDTQYF.

This clone is large (0.1 to 1%). The rearrangement joins TRBV6-8 to TRBJ2-1; 8 bases map to TRBD2. V lost 2 bases to trimming and J lost 8 bases; unmatched junction nucleotides: 5. The CDR3 is made up of 14 amino acids. CDR1 MNHGY and CDR2 SAAAGT come from the germline V gene. Here the CDR3 reads CASSYPGGEDEQFF. CDR3 nucleotide sequence: TGTGCCAGCAGTTACCCCGGGGGGGAGGATGAGCAGTTCTTC.

V and J are TRBV19 and TRBJ1-1; 7 bases fit TRBD1. Germline CDR1 LNHDA, CDR2 SQIVND (reference sequence). The CDR3 spans 13 residues. The V segment lost 6 bases and the J segment 6 bases; nucleotides outside the gene matches: 7. CDR3 loop: CASSNSGTAEAFF. The CDR3 DNA follows: TGTGCCAGTAGCAACTCAGGGACAGCTGAAGCTTTCTTT.

J is TRBJ2-7 and V is TRBV29-1, with unresolved D. V was pared by 7 bases and J by 3 bases, with 13 bases between. The CDR3 runs to 12 residues. CDR1 and CDR2 (germline): SQVTM, ANQGSEA. The CDR3 region has the DNA TGCAGCGCTTCGGACGCGTACTACGAGCAGTACTTC. Translated: CSASDAYYEQYF.

This clone was counted between two and nine times. The J gene is TRBJ2-5, the V gene TRBV6-8, with D maybe TRBD2 (7 bases). CDR1 MNHGY and CDR2 SAAAGT come from the germline V gene. The CDR3 spans 19 residues. With 5 bases removed from V and 4 bases from J, the gap between germline ends came to 29 bases. This chain's CDR3 is CASSDFRSDGGPFGETQYF. The DNA for the CDR3 is TGTGCCAGCAGTGATTTCCGTTCCGACGGGGGGCCGTTTGGAGAGACCCAGTACTTC.

The V and J genes are TRBV18 and TRBJ1-3; D unclear. V gave up 0 bases and J gave up 5 bases, with 5 bases separating them. Looked up from germline, CDR1 is KGHSH and CDR2 is LQKENI. The CDR3 runs to 13 residues. The CDR3 DNA follows: TGTGCCAGCTCACCACCGGGGAGAAACACCATATATTTT. Its translation is CASSPPGRNTIYF.

V gene TRBV28 combines with J gene TRBJ2-7, with 7 bases lining up with TRBD1. The V and J ends lost 5 bases and 3 bases, in that order; junction bases with no gene match: 10. This CDR3 is 15 amino acids long. CDR1 MDHEN and CDR2 SYDVKM come from the germline V gene. This CDR3 is CASSERQGLFYEQYF. CDR3 coding DNA: TGTGCCAGCAGTGAAAGACAGGGCCTATTCTACGAGCAGTACTTC.

V usage is TRBV11-3 and J usage is TRBJ1-5; D is unclear. This CDR3 spans 15 amino acids. Trimming removed 1 base from V and 5 bases from J, with 12 bases in between. Germline CDR1 and CDR2: SGHNT and YENEEA. CDR3 bases: TGTGCCAGCAGCTTAGGAGGCCGGCCCCATCAGCCCCAGCATTTT. It yields the protein CASSLGGRPHQPQHF.

The chain combines TRBV9 with TRBJ1-4; D possibly corresponds to TRBD1 (6 bases). Trimming removed 0 bases at V and 0 bases at J, with 15 bases between. CDR1 and CDR2 from the germline V gene are SGDLS and YYNGEE. This CDR3 spans 18 amino acids. CDR3 amino acids: CASSVGGQVGATNEKLFF. CDR3 coding DNA: TGTGCCAGCAGCGTAGGGGGGCAGGTTGGAGCAACTAATGAAAAACTGTTTTTT. The entire variable domain, with the rest obtained from reference TRBV9 and TRBJ1-4, is as follows: DSGVTQTPKHLITATGQRVTLRCSPRSGDLSVYWYQQSLDQGLQFLIQYYNGEERAKGNILERFSAQQFPDLHSELNLSSLELGDSALYFCASSVGGQVGATNEKLFFGSGTQLSVL.

By sample share, this clone is medium-sized. This chain uses TRBV11-3 with TRBJ1-5; D gene uncertain. This CDR3 contains 14 residues. Trimming stripped 3 bases from V and 5 bases from J, with 11 bases between. Germline-derived CDR1 and CDR2 are SGHNT and YENEEA. The CDR3 is CASSFGPSYQPQHF. The CDR3 DNA follows: TGTGCCAGCAGCTTTGGCCCATCTTATCAGCCCCAGCATTTT.

Within the sample, this clone is large (0.1 to 1%). V gene TRBV9 combines with J gene TRBJ1-5; 9 nucleotides align to TRBD1. The J segment lost 4 bases and the V segment lost 5 bases, leaving 7 bases of the junction unmatched. The germline gives CDR1 SGDLS, CDR2 YYNGEE. The CDR3 is 15 residues long. CDR3: CASSLTGGVNQPQHF. The CDR3 bases are TGTGCCAGCAGTCTAACAGGGGGCGTAAATCAGCCCCAGCATTTT. The full variable domain, completed using reference TRBV9 and TRBJ1-5, is DSGVTQTPKHLITATGQRVTLRCSPRSGDLSVYWYQQSLDQGLQFLIQYYNGEERAKGNILERFSAQQFPDLHSELNLSSLELGDSALYFCASSLTGGVNQPQHFGDGTRLSIL.

This clone was detected only a few times. The chain couples TRBV6-8 to TRBJ2-1; tentative D call: TRBD2 (6 bases). The V end was cut by 7 bases, the J end by 10 bases, with 17 bases between. Germline CDR1 is MNHGY and CDR2 is SAAAGT. The CDR3 consists of 13 residues. As DNA, the CDR3 is TGTGCCAGCACCATTCCCGGAGGGGCGGAGCAGTTCTTC. This translates into CASTIPGGAEQFF.

The genes are TRBV6-8 and TRBJ1-6; 7 bases line up with TRBD1. The CDR3 has 16 residues. Germline V gene data show CDR1 as MNHGY and CDR2 as SAAAGT. V shed 6 bases, J shed 3 bases, and the junction held 8 bases outside the gene matches. For the CDR3, the DNA is TGTGCCAGCAGACCGCGGGACAGCAGCTATAATTCACCCCTCCACTTT. This encodes CASRPRDSSYNSPLHF.

This clone appeared a few times. The chain is built from TRBV9 and TRBJ1-3; no clear D gene. The V gene lost 1 base and the J gene lost 0 bases, with 14 bases spanning the gap. The CDR3 covers 17 residues. The V gene's germline CDR1 is SGDLS and CDR2 YYNGEE. For the CDR3, the DNA is TGTGCCAGCAGCGTAAGTCCCCCCGTGAGCTCTGGAAACACCATATATTTT. Protein product: CASSVSPPVSSGNTIYF.

This clone came up a few times. This chain connects TRBV28 to TRBJ1-3; tentative D call: TRBD1 (5 bases). This CDR3 is built from 13 residues. CDR1 MDHEN and CDR2 SYDVKM come from the germline V gene. The germline V and J ends were trimmed by 4 bases and 7 bases, with 11 bases remaining between them. The CDR3 region is CASSSGAGNTIYF. CDR3 DNA: TGTGCCAGCAGTTCCGGGGCAGGGAACACCATATATTTT.

The gene calls are TRBV11-3 and TRBJ1-2; the match to TRBD1 covers 10 bases. V shed 3 bases, J shed 8 bases, and the junction held 6 bases outside the gene matches. CDR1 is SGHNT, CDR2 YENEEA, per germline. The CDR3 runs to 14 residues. The CDR3 is CASSFTDRGEGYTF. The CDR3 region has the DNA TGTGCCAGCAGCTTTACGGACAGGGGGGAAGGCTACACCTTC. Full variable domain (outside the CDR3, taken from reference TRBV11-3 and TRBJ1-2): EAGVVQSPRYKIIEKKQPVAFWCNPISGHNTLYWYLQNLGQGPELLIRYENEEAVDDSQLPKDRFSAERLKGVDSTLKIQPAELGDSAVYLCASSFTDRGEGYTFGSGTRLTVV.

This clone has only one observation. The rearrangement joins TRBV23-1 to TRBJ1-2; D gene uncertain. TRBV23-1 is placed among ORFs of uncertain function. V shed 0 bases and J shed 7 bases, with 9 bases lying between them. The CDR3 contains 13 residues. The CDR3 loop is CASSQSGGSGYTF. The DNA of the CDR3 is TGCGCCAGCAGTCAATCCGGAGGGTCTGGCTACACCTTC.

The gene calls are TRBV28 and TRBJ1-2; tentative D call: TRBD1 (5 bases). This CDR3 contains 14 residues. Trimming removed 7 bases at V and 1 base at J, with 13 bases between. Germline V gene lookup returns CDR1 MDHEN and CDR2 SYDVKM. The CDR3 protein is CASTPLGDNYGYTF. In DNA, the CDR3 is TGTGCCAGCACCCCATTGGGGGATAACTATGGCTACACCTTC.

J is TRBJ2-6 and V is TRBV6-8; 7 bases map to TRBD1. V gave up 6 bases and J gave up 1 base; unmatched junction bases: 0. The CDR3 is 14 residues long. Germline CDR1 MNHGY, CDR2 SAAAGT. As DNA, the CDR3 is TGTGCCAGCAGGACAGGGTCTGGGGCCAACGTCCTGACTTTC. Protein sequence: CASRTGSGANVLTF.